This T cell receptor (beta chain) stems from a study of T cells after yellow fever vaccination. This clonotype was counted many times. Template switching with 5'RACE generated the TCR cDNA and added a universal primer site and UMIs. Via MiXCR, TCRdb re-called the 5' RACE reads, giving one row per CDR3 protein. Among some 150,000 distinct CDR3 sequences listed, approximately 9.7% were seen once. This clonotype was obtained from a man younger than 35 who received the YFV17D yellow fever vaccine. The starting material was CD8+ T cells sorted from PBMCs, obtained 45 days after the yellow fever booster vaccination.

The chain's CDR3 is CASSDRGDTGELFF. In DNA, the CDR3 is TGTGCCAGCAGTGACAGGGGAGACACCGGGGAGCTGTTTTTT. The V and J genes are TRBV6-4 and TRBJ2-2, with D possibly called TRBD1 or TRBD2 (5 bases each). Germline CDR1 and CDR2: MRHNA and SNTAGT. V was trimmed by 2 bases and J by 3 bases, leaving 7 bases between them. CDR3 length equals 14 residues.